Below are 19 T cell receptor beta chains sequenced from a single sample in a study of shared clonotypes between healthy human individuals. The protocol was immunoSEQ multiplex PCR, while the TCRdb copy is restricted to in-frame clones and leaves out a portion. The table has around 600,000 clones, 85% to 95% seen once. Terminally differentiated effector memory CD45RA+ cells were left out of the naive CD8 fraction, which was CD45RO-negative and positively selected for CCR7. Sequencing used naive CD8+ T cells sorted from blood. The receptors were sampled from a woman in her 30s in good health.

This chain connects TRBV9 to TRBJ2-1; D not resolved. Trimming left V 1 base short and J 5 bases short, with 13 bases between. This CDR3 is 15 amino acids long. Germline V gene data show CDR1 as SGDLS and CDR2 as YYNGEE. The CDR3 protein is CASSVSGLVDNEQFF. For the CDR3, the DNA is TGTGCCAGCAGCGTAAGTGGGCTGGTAGACAATGAGCAGTTCTTC.

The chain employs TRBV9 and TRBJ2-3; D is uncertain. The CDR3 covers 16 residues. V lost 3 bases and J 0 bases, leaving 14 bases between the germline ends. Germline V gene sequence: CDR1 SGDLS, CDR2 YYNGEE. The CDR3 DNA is TGTGCCAGCAGCGGAAAGGAATCCCAGAGCACAGATACGCAGTATTTT. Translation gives CASSGKESQSTDTQYF.

CDR3 in DNA: TGTGCCAGCAGCTCCCACTTTGACGACCCGCCTAACTATGGCTACACCTTC. Protein: CASSSHFDDPPNYGYTF. The rearrangement uses TRBV7-9 and TRBJ1-2, with D unclear. V was trimmed by 4 bases and J by 0 bases, leaving 18 bases between them. This CDR3 contains 17 residues. Germline loops: CDR1 SEHNR, CDR2 FQNEAQ (reference sequence).

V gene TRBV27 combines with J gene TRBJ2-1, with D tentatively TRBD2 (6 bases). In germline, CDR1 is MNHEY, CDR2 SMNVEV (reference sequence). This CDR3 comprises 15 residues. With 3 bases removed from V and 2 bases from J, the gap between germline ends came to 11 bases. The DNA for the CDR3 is TGTGCCAGCAGTTTGGGGGGAACCACCTACAATGAGCAGTTCTTC. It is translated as CASSLGGTTYNEQFF.

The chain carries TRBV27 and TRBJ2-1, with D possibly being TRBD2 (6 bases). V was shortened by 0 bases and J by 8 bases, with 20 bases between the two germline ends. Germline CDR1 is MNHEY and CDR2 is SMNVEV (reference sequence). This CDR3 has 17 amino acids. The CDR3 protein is CASSLSGPLGEDHEQFF. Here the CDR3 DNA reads TGTGCCAGCAGTTTATCGGGGCCGTTAGGGGAGGACCATGAGCAGTTCTTC.

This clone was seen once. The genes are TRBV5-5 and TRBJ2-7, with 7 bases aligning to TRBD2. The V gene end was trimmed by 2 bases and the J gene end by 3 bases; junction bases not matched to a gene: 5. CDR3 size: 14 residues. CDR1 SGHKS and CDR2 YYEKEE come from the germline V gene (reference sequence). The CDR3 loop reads CASSFGAGYYEQYF. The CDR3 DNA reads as TGTGCCAGCAGCTTTGGAGCGGGATACTACGAGCAGTACTTC.

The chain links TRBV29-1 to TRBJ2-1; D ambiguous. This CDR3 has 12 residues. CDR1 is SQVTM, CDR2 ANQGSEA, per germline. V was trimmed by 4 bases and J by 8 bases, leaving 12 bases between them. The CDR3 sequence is CSVVASLDEQFF. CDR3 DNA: TGCAGCGTTGTGGCTAGTTTGGATGAGCAGTTCTTC.

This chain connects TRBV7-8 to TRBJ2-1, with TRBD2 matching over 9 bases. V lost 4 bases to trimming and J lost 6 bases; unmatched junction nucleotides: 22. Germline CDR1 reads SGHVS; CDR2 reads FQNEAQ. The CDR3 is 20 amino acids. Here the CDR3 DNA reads TGTGCCAGCAGCTCACCGGGACTAGCAACCCCGAAAGGAGGGGCCAATGAGCAGTTCTTC. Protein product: CASSSPGLATPKGGANEQFF.

The CDR3 bases are TGTGCCAGCAGTTTTTCTCCCCGACTAGCAGATACGCAGTATTTT. It codes for CASSFSPRLADTQYF. The chain carries TRBV27 and TRBJ2-3; maybe TRBD2 (6 bases). The CDR3 contains 15 residues. The germline V and J ends were trimmed by 3 bases and 4 bases, with 14 bases remaining between them. The germline gives CDR1 MNHEY, CDR2 SMNVEV (reference sequence).

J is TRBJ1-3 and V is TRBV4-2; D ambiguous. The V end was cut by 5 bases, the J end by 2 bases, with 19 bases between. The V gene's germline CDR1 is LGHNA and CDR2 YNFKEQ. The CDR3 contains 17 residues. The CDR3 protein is CASSEPRGSETGNTIYF. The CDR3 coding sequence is TGTGCCAGCAGCGAACCACGCGGGTCGGAAACTGGAAACACCATATATTTT.

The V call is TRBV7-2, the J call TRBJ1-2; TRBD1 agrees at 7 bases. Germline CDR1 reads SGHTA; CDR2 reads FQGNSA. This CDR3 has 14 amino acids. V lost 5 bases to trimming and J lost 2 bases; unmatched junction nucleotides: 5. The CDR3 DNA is TGTGCCAGCAGCCTCCGGACAGGCAACTATGGCTACACCTTC. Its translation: CASSLRTGNYGYTF. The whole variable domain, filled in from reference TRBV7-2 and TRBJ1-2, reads GAGVSQSPSNKVTEKGKDVELRCDPISGHTALYWYRQSLGQGLEFLIYFQGNSAPDKSGLPSDRFSAERTGGSVSTLTIQRTQQEDSAVYLCASSLRTGNYGYTFGSGTRLTVV.

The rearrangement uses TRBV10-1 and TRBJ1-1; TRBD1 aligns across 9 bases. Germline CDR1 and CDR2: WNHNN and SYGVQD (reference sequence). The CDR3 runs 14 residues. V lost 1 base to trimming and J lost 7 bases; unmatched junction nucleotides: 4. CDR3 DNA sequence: TGCGCCAGCAGTGAGTTGGACAGGGGTGGTGAAGCTTTCTTT. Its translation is CASSELDRGGEAFF.

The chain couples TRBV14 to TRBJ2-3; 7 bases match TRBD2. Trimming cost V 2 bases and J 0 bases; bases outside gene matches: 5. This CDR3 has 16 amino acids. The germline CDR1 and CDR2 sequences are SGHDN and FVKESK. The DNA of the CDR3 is TGTGCCAGCAGCCAAAATGTGGGACTAAGCACAGATACGCAGTATTTT. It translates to CASSQNVGLSTDTQYF. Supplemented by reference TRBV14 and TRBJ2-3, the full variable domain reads EAGVTQFPSHSVIEKGQTVTLRCDPISGHDNLYWYRRVMGKEIKFLLHFVKESKQDESGMPNNRFLAERTGGTYSTLKVQPAELEDSGVYFCASSQNVGLSTDTQYFGPGTRLTVL.

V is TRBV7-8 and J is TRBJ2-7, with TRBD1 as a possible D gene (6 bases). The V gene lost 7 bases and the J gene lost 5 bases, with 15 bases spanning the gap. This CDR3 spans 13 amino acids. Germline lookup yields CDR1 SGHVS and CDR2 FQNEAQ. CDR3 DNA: TGTGCCAGCACCAGCGGCAGGGGTGACGAGCAGTACTTC. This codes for CASTSGRGDEQYF.

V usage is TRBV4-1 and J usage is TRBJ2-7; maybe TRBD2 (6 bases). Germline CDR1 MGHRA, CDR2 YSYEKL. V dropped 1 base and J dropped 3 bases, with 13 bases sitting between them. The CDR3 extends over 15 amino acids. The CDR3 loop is CASSQAGSGGYEQYF. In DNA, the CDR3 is TGCGCCAGCAGCCAAGCCGGGAGCGGTGGCTACGAGCAGTACTTC.

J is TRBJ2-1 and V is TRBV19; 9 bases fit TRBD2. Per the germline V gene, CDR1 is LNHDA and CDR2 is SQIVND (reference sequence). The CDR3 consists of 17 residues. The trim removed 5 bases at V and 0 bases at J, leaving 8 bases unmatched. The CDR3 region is CASSSPTSGDSYNEQFF. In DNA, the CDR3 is TGTGCCAGTAGTTCCCCGACTAGCGGAGACTCCTACAATGAGCAGTTCTTC.

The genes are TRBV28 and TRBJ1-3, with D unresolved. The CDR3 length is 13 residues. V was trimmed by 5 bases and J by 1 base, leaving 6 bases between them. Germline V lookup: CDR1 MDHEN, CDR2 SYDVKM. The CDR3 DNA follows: TGTGCCAGCAGTACAGCGTCTGGAAACACCATATATTTT. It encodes CASSTASGNTIYF.

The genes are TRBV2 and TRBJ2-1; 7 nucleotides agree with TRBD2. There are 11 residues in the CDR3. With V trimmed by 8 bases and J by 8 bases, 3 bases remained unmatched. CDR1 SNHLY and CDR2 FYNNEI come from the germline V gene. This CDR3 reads CASHLADEQFF. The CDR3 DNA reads TGTGCCAGCCATCTAGCGGATGAGCAGTTCTTC. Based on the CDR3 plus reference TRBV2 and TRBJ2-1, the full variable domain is EPEVTQTPSHQVTQMGQEVILRCVPISNHLYFYWYRQILGQKVEFLVSFYNNEISEKSEIFDDQFSVERPDGSNFTLKIRSTKLEDSAMYFCASHLADEQFFGPGTRLTVL.

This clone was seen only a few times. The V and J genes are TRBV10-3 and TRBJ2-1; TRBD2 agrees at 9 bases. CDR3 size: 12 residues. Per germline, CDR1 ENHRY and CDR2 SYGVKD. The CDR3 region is CAFGTSNNEQFF. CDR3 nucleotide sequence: TGTGCATTTGGGACTAGCAACAATGAGCAGTTCTTC.